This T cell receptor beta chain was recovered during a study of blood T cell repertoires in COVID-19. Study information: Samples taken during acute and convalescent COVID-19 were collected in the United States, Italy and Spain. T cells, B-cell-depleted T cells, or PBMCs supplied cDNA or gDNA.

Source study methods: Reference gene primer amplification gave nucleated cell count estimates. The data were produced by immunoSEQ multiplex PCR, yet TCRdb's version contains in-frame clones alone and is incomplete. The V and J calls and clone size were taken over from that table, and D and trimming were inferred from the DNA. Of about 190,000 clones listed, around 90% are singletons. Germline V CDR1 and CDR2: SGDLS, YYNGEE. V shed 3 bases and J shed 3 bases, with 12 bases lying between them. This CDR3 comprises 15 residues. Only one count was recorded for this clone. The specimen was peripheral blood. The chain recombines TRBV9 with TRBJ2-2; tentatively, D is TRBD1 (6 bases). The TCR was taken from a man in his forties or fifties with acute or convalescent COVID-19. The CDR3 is CASSDTGSDTGELFF. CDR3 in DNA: TGTGCCAGCAGCGATACAGGGTCGGACACCGGGGAGCTGTTTTTT.